This TCR beta chain was recovered during a study of radiotherapy plus CTLA-4 blockade in lung cancer. Study information: Objective responses emerged in 15% to 20% of patients, and around 29% attained disease control. Study-level results: Best predicting response, reportedly, were early blood T cell clone dynamics, with interferon-beta. Radiotherapy plus ipilimumab was followed by expansion in blood of tumor-derived TCR clones.

The CDR3 extends over 16 amino acids. The V segment lost 2 bases and the J segment 0 bases; nucleotides outside the gene matches: 2. Germline-derived CDR1 and CDR2 are ENHRY and SYGVKD. In regard to this clone: Its antigen is currently unknown.

Ipilimumab-mediated CTLA-4 blockade plus focal radiation was given to patients having chemo-refractory metastatic non-small-cell lung cancer. Repertoires were generated with immunoSEQ multiplex PCR, while TCRdb's copy carries only in-frame clones and drops some. The data contain some 87,000 clones, about 85% of them seen just once; the ten biggest clones take up about 14%. The sample was peripheral blood, taken from a patient treated with radiotherapy plus ipilimumab. This receptor was obtained from a human donor with non-small cell lung cancer that progressed on radiotherapy plus ipilimumab. The V and J genes are TRBV10-3 and TRBJ1-3, with 9 bases lining up with TRBD1. CDR3 bases: TGTGCCATCAGTGAGAGGACAGGGGACTCTGGAAACACCATATATTTT. It specifies CAISERTGDSGNTIYF.